Only one count was recorded for the clone carrying this T cell receptor (beta chain). V was shortened by 3 bases and J by 1 base, with 9 bases between the two germline ends. Germline-derived CDR1 and CDR2 are KGHSH and LQKENI. CDR3 size: 15 residues. Assay: immunoSEQ multiplex PCR; the TCRdb copy retains only in-frame clones and omits some. The profile shows approximately 460,000 clones, 60% to 80% of them singletons. These data come from a study of shared clonotypes between healthy human individuals. The TCR was taken from a woman aged 40 to 50 in good health. Some clones in this sample may be carry-over from other donors' samples. Sequenced sample: PBMCs. The gene calls are TRBV18 and TRBJ2-2, with D possibly being TRBD1 (5 bases). CDR3 sequence: CASSPRQLNTGELFF. DNA of the CDR3: TGTGCCAGCTCACCCCGACAGCTGAACACCGGGGAGCTGTTTTTT.